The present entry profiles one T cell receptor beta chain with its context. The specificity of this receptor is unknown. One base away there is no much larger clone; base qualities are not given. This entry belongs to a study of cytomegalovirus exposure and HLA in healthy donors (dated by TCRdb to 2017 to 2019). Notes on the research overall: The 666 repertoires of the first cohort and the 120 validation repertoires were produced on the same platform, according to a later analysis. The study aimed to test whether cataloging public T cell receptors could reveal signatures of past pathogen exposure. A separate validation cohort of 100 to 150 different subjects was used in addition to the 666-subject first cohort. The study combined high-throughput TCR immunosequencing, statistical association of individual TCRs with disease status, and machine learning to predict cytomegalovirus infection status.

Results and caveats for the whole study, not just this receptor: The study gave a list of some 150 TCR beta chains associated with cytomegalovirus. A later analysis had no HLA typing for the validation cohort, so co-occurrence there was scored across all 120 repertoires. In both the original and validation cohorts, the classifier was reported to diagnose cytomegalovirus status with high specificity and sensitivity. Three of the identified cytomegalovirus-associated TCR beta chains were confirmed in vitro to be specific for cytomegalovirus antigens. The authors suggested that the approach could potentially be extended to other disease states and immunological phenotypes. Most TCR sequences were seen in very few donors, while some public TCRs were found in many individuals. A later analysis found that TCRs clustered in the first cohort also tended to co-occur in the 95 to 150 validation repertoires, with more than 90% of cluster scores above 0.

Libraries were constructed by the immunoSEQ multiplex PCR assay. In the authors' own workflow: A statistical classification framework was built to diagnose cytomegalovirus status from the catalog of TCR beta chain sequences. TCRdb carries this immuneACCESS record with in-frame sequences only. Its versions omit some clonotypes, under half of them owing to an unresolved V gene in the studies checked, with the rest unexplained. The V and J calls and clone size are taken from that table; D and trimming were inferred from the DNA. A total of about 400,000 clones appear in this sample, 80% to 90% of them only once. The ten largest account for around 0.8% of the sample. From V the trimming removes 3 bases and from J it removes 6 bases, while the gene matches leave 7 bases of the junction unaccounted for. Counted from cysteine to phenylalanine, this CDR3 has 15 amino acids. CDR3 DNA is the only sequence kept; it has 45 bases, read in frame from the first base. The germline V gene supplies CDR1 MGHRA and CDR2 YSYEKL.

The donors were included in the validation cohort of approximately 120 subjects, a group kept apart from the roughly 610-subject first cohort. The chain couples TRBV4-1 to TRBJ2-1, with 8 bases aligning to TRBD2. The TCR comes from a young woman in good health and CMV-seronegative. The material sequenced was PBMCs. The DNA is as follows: TGCGCCAGCAGCCAGGGGGTTAGCGGGATCAATGAGCAGTTCTTC. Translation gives CASSQGVSGINEQFF.